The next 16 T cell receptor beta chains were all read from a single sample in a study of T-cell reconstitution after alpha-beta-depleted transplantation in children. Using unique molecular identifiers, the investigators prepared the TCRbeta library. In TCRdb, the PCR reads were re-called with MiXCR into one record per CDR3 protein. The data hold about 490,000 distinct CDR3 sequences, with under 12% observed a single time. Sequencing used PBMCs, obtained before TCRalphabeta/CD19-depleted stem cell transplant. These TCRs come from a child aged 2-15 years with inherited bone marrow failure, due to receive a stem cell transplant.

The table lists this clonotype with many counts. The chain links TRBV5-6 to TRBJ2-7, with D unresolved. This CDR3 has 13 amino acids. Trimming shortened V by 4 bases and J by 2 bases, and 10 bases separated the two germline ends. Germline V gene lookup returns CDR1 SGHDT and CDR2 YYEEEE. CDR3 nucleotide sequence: TGTGCCAGCAGCGCTCCTAACACCTACGAGCAGTACTTC. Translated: CASSAPNTYEQYF.

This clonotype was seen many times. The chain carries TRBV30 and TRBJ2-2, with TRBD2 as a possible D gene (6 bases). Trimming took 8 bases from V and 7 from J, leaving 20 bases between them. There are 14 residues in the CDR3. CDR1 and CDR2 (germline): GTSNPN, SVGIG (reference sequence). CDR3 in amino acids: CATQHRREVGELFF. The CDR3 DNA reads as TGTGCCACCCAGCACAGGAGGGAGGTCGGGGAGCTGTTTTTT.

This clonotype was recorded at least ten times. The CDR3 DNA reads as TGCAGCGTTGCGGGATCTTGGGAGCAGTACTTC. Residues: CSVAGSWEQYF. This sequence joins TRBV29-1 and TRBJ2-7; weak D call: TRBD2 (5 bases). CDR3 length equals 11 residues. V lost 4 bases and J 7 bases, leaving 11 bases between the germline ends. CDR1 SQVTM and CDR2 ANQGSEA come from the germline V gene.

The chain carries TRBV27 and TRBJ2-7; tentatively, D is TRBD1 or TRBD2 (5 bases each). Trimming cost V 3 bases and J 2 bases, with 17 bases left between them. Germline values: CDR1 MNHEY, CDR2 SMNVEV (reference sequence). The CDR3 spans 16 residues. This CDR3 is CASSFRYRDPAYEQYF. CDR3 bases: TGTGCCAGCAGTTTTCGCTACCGGGACCCAGCCTACGAGCAGTACTTC.

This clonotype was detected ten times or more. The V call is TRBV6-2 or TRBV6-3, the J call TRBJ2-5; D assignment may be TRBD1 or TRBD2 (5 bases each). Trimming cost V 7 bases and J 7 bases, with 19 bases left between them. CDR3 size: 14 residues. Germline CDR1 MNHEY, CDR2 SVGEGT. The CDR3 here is CASTSWDPGVTQYF. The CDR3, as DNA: TGTGCCAGCACCTCCTGGGACCCCGGTGTGACCCAGTACTTC.

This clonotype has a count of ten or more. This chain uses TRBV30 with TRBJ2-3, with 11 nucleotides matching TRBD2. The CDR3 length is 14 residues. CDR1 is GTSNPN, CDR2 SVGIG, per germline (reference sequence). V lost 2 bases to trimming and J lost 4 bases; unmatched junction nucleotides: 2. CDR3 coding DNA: TGTGCCTGGAGTCAACTAGCGGGGGCAGATACGCAGTATTTT. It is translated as CAWSQLAGADTQYF.

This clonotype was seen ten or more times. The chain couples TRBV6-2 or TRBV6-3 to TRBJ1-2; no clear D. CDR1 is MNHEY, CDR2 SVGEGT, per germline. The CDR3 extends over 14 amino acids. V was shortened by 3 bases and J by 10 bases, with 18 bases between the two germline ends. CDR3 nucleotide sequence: TGTGCCAGCAGTTATTCGTTCGGGAGGCGTGACTACACCTTC. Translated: CASSYSFGRRDYTF.

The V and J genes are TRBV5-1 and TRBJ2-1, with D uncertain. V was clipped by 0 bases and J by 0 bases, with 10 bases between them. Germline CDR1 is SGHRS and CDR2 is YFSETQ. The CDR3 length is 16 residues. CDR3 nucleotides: TGCGCCAGCAGCTTGGATCCGGATAGCTCCTACAATGAGCAGTTCTTC. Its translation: CASSLDPDSSYNEQFF. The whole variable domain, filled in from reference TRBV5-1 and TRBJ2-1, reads KAGVTQTPRYLIKTRGQQVTLSCSPISGHRSVSWYQQTPGQGLQFLFEYFSETQRNKGNFPGRFSGRQFSNSRSEMNVSTLELGDSALYLCASSLDPDSSYNEQFFGPGTRLTVL.

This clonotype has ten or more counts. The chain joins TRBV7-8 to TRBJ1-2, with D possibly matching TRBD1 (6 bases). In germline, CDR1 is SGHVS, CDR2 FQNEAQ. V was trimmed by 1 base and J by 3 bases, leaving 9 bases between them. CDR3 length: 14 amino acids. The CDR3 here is CASSLGTVHYGYTF. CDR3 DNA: TGTGCCAGCAGCTTAGGGACAGTTCACTATGGCTACACCTTC.

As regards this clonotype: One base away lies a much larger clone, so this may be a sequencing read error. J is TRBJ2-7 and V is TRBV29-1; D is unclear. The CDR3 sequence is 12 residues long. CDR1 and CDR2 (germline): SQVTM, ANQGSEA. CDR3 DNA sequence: TGCAGCGCCGCCGGGTCCAAGTACGACCAGTACTTC. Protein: CSAAGSKYDQYF.

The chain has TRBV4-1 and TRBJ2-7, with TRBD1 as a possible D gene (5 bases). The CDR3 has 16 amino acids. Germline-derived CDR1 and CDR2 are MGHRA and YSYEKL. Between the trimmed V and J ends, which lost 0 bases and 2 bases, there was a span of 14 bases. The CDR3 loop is CASSQDQALGAYEQYF. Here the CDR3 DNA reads TGCGCCAGCAGCCAAGATCAAGCCCTAGGGGCCTACGAGCAGTACTTC.

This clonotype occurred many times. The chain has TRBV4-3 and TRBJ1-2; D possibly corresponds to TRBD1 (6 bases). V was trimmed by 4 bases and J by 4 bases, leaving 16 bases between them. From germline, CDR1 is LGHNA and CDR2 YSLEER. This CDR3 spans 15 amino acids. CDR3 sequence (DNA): TGCGCCAGCAGCCCTCTCCCGGACAGCGGCTATGGCTACACCTTC. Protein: CASSPLPDSGYGYTF.

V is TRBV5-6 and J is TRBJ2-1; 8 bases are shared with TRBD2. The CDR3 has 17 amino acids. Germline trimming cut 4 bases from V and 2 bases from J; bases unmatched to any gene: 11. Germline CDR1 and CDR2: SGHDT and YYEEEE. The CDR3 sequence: CASSLTSGWGTYNEQFF. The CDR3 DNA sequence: TGTGCCAGCAGCCTCACTAGCGGTTGGGGGACCTACAATGAGCAGTTCTTC.

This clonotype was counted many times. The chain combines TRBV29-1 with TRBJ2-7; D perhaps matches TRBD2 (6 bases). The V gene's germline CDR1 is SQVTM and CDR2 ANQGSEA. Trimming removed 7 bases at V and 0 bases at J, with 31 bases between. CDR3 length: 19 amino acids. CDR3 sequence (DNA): TGCAGCGCACTAGGGGAGGTTTTATACCCGGGACTGGTCTCCTACGAGCAGTACTTC. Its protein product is CSALGEVLYPGLVSYEQYF.

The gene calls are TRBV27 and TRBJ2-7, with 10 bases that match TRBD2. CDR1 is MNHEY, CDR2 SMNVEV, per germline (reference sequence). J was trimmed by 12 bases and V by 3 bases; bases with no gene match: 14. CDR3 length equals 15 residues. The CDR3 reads CASSLFSGGLRALYF. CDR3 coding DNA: TGTGCCAGCAGTTTGTTTAGCGGGGGGCTACGGGCTCTGTACTTC.

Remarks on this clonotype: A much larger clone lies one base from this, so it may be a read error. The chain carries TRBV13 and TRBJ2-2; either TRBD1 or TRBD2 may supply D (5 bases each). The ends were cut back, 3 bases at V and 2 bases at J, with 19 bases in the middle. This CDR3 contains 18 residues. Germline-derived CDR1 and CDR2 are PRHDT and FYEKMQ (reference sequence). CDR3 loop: CASSFGGQAAANTGELFF. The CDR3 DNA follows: TGTGCCAGCAGCTTCGGAGGACAAGCGGCCGCCAACACCGGGGAGCTGTTTTTT.